This T cell receptor beta chain was observed in a study of a mutant IDH1 vaccine in newly diagnosed glioma. For the study at large: Of treated patients, about 60% were men and approximately 40% women, averaging 40.4 years.

About this clone itself: Its antigen is still unknown.

The data were produced by immunoSEQ multiplex PCR, yet TCRdb's version contains in-frame clones alone and is incomplete. Found here are 50,000 to 60,000 clones, about 80% of them singletons; the top ten hold around 6.2%. The time point was: week 23, last vaccination. Alongside topical imiquimod, each dose of vaccine comprised 300 ug of mutant IDH1 20-mer peptide. The donor cohort comprised cases of new WHO grade 3 or 4 IDH1-mutant, ATRX-lost astrocytoma. This CDR3 has 16 residues. Germline-derived CDR1 and CDR2 are MNHEY and SMNVEV (reference sequence). V lost 6 bases and J lost 3, with 15 bases in between.

The sequenced sample was PBMCs, obtained from a glioma patient whose treatment included an IDH1 peptide vaccine. This clonotype originated in a middle-aged man with glioma. The rearrangement uses TRBV27 and TRBJ1-6; D may be TRBD1 (5 bases). CDR3 residues: CASREGTAVYNSPLHF. The CDR3 DNA reads as TGTGCCAGCAGGGAAGGGACGGCCGTCTATAATTCACCCCTCCACTTT.